This T cell receptor beta chain is from a study of shared clonotypes between healthy human individuals. Germline CDR1 MNHEY, CDR2 SMNVEV (reference sequence). This CDR3 has 14 amino acids. V was pared by 4 bases and J by 7 bases, with 4 bases of the junction left unmatched. Researchers ran the assay at a deep level. Per the authors' pipeline: ImmunoSEQ junction-only sequences lacked quality scores, so their filtering differed. Clones were sequenced by immunoSEQ multiplex PCR, and TCRdb holds only the in-frame ones, with some missing. V and J calls and clone size are as listed in that table; D and trimming were resolved from the DNA. The data contain about 79,000 clones, about 65% of them singletons.

Sequenced sample: memory CD8+ T cells sorted from blood. Sample subset: CD45RO+ cells pooled with CCR7-negative TemRA cells. The chain recombines TRBV27 with TRBJ1-4, with TRBD1 identical over 9 bases. The sequence was obtained from a man aged 25 to 40 in good health. DNA of the CDR3: TGTGCCAGCAGTTCGACAGGGGGGTTTGAAAAACTGTTTTTT. It yields the protein CASSSTGGFEKLFF.